Listed here is a single T cell receptor (beta chain). This sample is part of a study of shared clonotypes between healthy human individuals. Study overall: Serving as donors were a couple of women and a few men, whose ages spanned 18 to 49.

The V end was cut by 3 bases, the J end by 3 bases, with 16 bases between. The CDR3 sequence is 15 residues long. Germline CDR1 and CDR2: SGHRS and YFSETQ. With unsorted samples, genomic DNA was obtained from tens of millions of PBMCs. The protocol was immunoSEQ multiplex PCR, while the TCRdb copy is restricted to in-frame clones and leaves out a portion. Among about 450,000 clones listed, approximately 79% were seen once. The V call is TRBV5-1, the J call TRBJ2-7, with a weak D call TRBD1 (5 bases). The sample taken for sequencing was PBMCs. This TCR was recovered from a woman aged 35 to 49 in good health. Some clones in this sample may be carry-over from other donors' samples. CDR3 residues: CASSSGRVTNYEQYF. CDR3 in DNA: TGCGCCAGCAGCTCCGGCAGGGTCACAAACTACGAGCAGTACTTC. Variable domain in full (rest from reference TRBV5-1 and TRBJ2-7): KAGVTQTPRYLIKTRGQQVTLSCSPISGHRSVSWYQQTPGQGLQFLFEYFSETQRNKGNFPGRFSGRQFSNSRSEMNVSTLELGDSALYLCASSSGRVTNYEQYFGPGTRLTVT.